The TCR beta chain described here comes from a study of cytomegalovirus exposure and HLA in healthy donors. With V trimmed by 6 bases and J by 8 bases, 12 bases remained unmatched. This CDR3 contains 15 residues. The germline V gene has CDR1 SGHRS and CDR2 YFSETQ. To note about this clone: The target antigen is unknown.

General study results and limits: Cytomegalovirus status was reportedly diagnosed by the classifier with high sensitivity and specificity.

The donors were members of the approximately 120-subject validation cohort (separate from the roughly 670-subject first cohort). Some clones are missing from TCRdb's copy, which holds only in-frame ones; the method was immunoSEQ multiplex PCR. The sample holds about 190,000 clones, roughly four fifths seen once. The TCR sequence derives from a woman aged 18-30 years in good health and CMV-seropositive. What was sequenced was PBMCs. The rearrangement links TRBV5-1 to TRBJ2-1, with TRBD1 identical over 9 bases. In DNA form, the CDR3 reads TGCGCCAGCATATGGGGGGACAGGGTTAGGGATGAGCAGTTCTTC. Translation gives CASIWGDRVRDEQFF. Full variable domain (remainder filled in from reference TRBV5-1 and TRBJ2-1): KAGVTQTPRYLIKTRGQQVTLSCSPISGHRSVSWYQQTPGQGLQFLFEYFSETQRNKGNFPGRFSGRQFSNSRSEMNVSTLELGDSALYLCASIWGDRVRDEQFFGPGTRLTVL.